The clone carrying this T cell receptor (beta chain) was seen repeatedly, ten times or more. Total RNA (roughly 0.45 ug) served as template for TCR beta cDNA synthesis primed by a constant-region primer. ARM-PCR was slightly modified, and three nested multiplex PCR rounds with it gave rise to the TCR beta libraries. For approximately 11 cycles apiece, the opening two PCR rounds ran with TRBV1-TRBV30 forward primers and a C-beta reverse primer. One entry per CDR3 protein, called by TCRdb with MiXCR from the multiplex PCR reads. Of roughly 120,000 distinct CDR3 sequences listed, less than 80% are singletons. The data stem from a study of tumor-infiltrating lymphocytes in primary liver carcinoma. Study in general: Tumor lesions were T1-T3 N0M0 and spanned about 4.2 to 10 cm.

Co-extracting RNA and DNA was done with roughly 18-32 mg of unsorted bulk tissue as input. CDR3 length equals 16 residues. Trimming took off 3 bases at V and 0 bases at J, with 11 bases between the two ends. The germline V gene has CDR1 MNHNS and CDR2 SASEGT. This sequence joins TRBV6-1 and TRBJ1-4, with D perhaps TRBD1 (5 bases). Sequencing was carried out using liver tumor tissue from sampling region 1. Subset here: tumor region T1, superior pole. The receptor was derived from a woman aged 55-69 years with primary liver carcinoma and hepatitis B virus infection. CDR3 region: CASSDRADATNEKLFF. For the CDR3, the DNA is TGTGCCAGCAGTGACAGGGCGGATGCAACTAATGAAAAACTGTTTTTT.